This T cell receptor (beta chain) comes out of a study of blood T cell repertoires in COVID-19. Sequencing was performed with immunoSEQ multiplex PCR; in TCRdb, only in-frame clones are kept and a portion is missing. The sample yields around 86,000 clones, 87% seen once. The sequenced sample was peripheral blood. This clonotype was sampled from an elderly woman with acute or convalescent COVID-19.

CDR3 in amino acids: CASSLGQGNTIYF. The CDR3 bases are TGCGCCAGCAGCTTGGGTCAGGGAAACACCATATATTTT. The chain joins TRBV5-1 to TRBJ1-3, with D uncertain. Germline V gene data show CDR1 as SGHRS and CDR2 as YFSETQ. This CDR3 is built from 13 residues. The V end lost 0 bases, the J end lost 4 bases, and 5 bases lay between the germline ends. Filled out from reference TRBV5-1 and TRBJ1-3, the complete variable domain reads KAGVTQTPRYLIKTRGQQVTLSCSPISGHRSVSWYQQTPGQGLQFLFEYFSETQRNKGNFPGRFSGRQFSNSRSEMNVSTLELGDSALYLCASSLGQGNTIYFGEGSWLTVV.